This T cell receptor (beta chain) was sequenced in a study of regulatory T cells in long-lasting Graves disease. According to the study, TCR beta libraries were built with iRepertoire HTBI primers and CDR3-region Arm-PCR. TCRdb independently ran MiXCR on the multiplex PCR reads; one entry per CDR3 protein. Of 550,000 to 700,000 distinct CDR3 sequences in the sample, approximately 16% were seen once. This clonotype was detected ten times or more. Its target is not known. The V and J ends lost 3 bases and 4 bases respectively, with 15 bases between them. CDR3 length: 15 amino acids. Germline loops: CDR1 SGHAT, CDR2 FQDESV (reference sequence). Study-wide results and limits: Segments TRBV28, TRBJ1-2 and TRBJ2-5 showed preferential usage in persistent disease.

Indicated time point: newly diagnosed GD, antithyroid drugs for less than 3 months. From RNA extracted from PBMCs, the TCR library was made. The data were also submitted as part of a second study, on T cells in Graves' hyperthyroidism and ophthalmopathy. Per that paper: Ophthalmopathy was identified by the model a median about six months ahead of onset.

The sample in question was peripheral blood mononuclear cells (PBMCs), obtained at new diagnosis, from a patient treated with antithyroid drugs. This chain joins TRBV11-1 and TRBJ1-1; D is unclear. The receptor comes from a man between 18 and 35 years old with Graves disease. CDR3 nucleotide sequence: TGTGCCAGCAGCTTCGGTCCGGGTATGGGCACTGAAGCTTTCTTT. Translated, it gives CASSFGPGMGTEAFF.